This entry describes one T cell receptor beta chain. This clone has more than one count but fewer than ten. The antigen it binds to is not known. No clone much larger than this one lies a single base away; base qualities are absent. The cohort consisted of hundreds of healthy bone marrow donors. At the time of sampling, all cohort members were nominally healthy, though unrecorded immune exposures were likely present. The donor tested CMV seropositive, placing the donor among the roughly 300 seropositive members of the cohort. A peripheral blood sample was provided by each donor, and peripheral blood mononuclear cells were used for TCR beta sequencing. The Qiagen DNeasy Blood Extraction Kit was used to extract genomic DNA from the blood cell samples. Trimming takes 8 bases from V and 5 bases from J, and the germline ends sit 10 bases apart. The CDR3 sequence holds 13 residues, the cysteine and phenylalanine included. Only the CDR3 portion is preserved as DNA: 39 bases, with reading frame beginning at the first base. The CDR1 and CDR2 encoded by the germline V gene are SGHDN and FVKESK.

The sample comes from a study of cytomegalovirus exposure and HLA in healthy donors (dated by TCRdb to the late 2010s). For the study in its entirety: In an earlier analysis of some 550 of the donors, 250 to 350 Gb of sequence data and some 100 million unique TCR beta sequences from about 190 million T cells were reported. A later analysis re-examined previously published TCR beta repertoires from 500 to 700 donors and added high-resolution HLA genotyping to investigate patterns of TCR occurrence. HLA typing covered class I and class II loci at four-digit resolution. Donor age, sex, ethnicity and CMV serostatus were compiled together with the repertoire data. An early release covering just under 650 HLA-typed donors comprised approximately 300 gigabases of sequencing data and roughly 86 million unique TCR sequences. The study aimed to test whether cataloging public T cell receptors could reveal signatures of past pathogen exposure. On average, roughly 250,000 unique TCR beta nucleotide sequences were sequenced per donor among 300 to 500 genotyped donors of the cohort, with roughly 18% of those sequences being non-productive. To decide whether each TCR beta V gene segment behaved as functional or pseudogenic, an earlier analysis of over 500 of the donors relied on high-throughput TCR beta sequencing. Along with the 666-subject first cohort, a separate validation cohort of 120 different subjects was used. Among the approximately 400 genotyped donors, more than 70% belonged to the genetic ancestry cluster associated with self-reported Caucasian donors. All discovery cohort repertoires had been generated on a single sequencing platform. The later analysis used no new phenotypic data to find candidate immune exposures, relying instead on TCR beta sequences and their occurrence across donors. In a later genetic analysis, genome-wide SNP genotypes for 398 of the 666 donors were used, and that subset was treated as a discovery cohort. The study used immunosequencing to profile the T cell repertoires of about 670 subjects and linked those repertoires to cytomegalovirus serostatus. The study combined high-throughput TCR immunosequencing, statistical association of individual TCRs with disease status, and machine learning to predict cytomegalovirus infection status. Typing coverage differed by locus: A, B, C, DRB1 and DQB1 were typed in roughly 620-640 donors, DQA1 in about 500, DPA1 in around 580, and DPB1 in roughly 450. Roughly 5 DR-DQ haplotypes were handled as single units for association and clustering because linkage in the cohort was strong. Paper-wide results and their limitations: A cluster of highly shared sequence variants was judged likely to be a technical artifact of the sequencing pipeline. A further reported finding was that TCR beta sequences accurately predicted the HLA-A and HLA-B alleles for most subjects in the first cohort. Strong co-occurrence of HLA alleles, especially DR and DQ, made assigning TCR associations to individual alleles difficult. The 87-base-pair reads could not distinguish some IMGT-functional V segments, including TRBV6-2 and TRBV6-3, so those segments were excluded. HLA typing was unavailable for some donors at each locus, so association tests used only the typed subset. Correlated functional status among segregating V segments might be attributable to linkage disequilibrium, but an unknown experimental factor could not be ruled out. In a later analysis, some 17,000 TCR beta sequences were associated with specific HLA alleles at a false discovery rate of 0.05. Across donors, most TCR sequences were observed very rarely, whereas some public TCRs were present in many individuals. Compared with equally common non-associated chains, HLA-associated TCR beta chains in a later analysis were more clonally expanded and had lower generation probabilities. The earlier analysis of some 560 of the donors excluded around 17 rarely observed V segments, including chromosome 9 orphons, because counts were too low. An earlier analysis of several hundred of the donors showed that most TCR beta V segments appeared in productive rearrangements either about 87% or about 30% of the time, which broadly matched IMGT annotations. In a later genetic analysis, a missense DCLRE1C variant was associated with V-gene and J-gene trimming of TCR beta chains, and the association was replicated in an independent cohort. The only immune exposure information available for the cohort was CMV serostatus. It was suggested by the authors that the approach could potentially be generalized to other disease states and immunological phenotypes. In both the original and validation cohorts, the classifier was reported to diagnose cytomegalovirus status with high specificity and sensitivity. Most CMV-associated TCR beta chains appeared to be HLA-restricted in a later analysis, and the HLA associations seemed to be driven largely by CMV exposure. In this cohort, only TCR beta chains were sequenced, and detectable features were limited by the absence of alpha or paired-chain data. A few of the identified cytomegalovirus-associated TCR beta chains were confirmed in vitro to be specific for cytomegalovirus antigens. Several of the top co-occurrence clusters appeared to be linked to parvovirus B19, influenza, CMV and Epstein-Barr virus, according to a later analysis. A later genetic analysis reported fewer N-insertions in productive TCRs among donors in an Asian-associated ancestry cluster than the roughly 670-donor mean. According to a later analysis, TCR association rates differed among HLA loci, with DRB1 alleles showing the most associated TCRs and HLA-C alleles showing the fewest. Presence/absence analyses assumed roughly uniform sequencing depth across donors, an assumption that may not hold. The study listed approximately 150 TCR beta chains as associated with cytomegalovirus.

Libraries were constructed by the immunoSEQ multiplex PCR assay. For the multiplex PCR, a mixture combining 60 forward primers for TCR Vbeta segments and 13 reverse primers for TCR Jbeta segments was used. Amplification of the CDR3 region of rearranged TCR beta genes was performed with a multiplex PCR assay on genomic DNA. Amplified TCR beta libraries were sequenced as 87-base-pair reads on the Illumina HiSeq System. The original pipeline was this. Across the 600 to 700 repertoires, a later analysis counted 75 million to 90 million unique TCR beta chains, around 10 million of which were shared by at least two donors. To remove PCR and sequencing errors, raw reads were error-corrected and collapsed into unique sequences using a nearest-neighbor algorithm that merged closely related sequences. CDR3 sequences were aligned to IMGT reference sequences to assign V, D and J gene segments. For a sequence to be retained, at least a six-nucleotide match to both a V gene segment and a J gene segment was required. Rearrangements were called productive when the CDR3 lacked stop codons and stayed in frame with V and J; all others were non-productive. CDR3 was defined by IMGT convention, running from the second conserved V-encoded cysteine to the conserved J-encoded phenylalanine. In an earlier analysis of approximately 500 of the donors, sequences lacking an unambiguous match to a single V gene segment were excluded. An earlier analysis of under 750 of the donors called V segments functional above 56.7% productive rearrangements and segregating when the between-donor standard deviation exceeded 5%. To diagnose cytomegalovirus status from the catalog of TCR beta chain sequences, a statistical classification framework was built. In a later analysis, V and J genes were assigned by comparing TCR nucleotide sequences against IMGT/GENE-DB human TR gene sequences. Using the TCRdist pipeline, a later analysis assigned CDR3 sequences along with most-parsimonious VDJ recombination scenarios. A later analysis defined each TCR beta chain by its CDR3 amino acid sequence plus V-gene family, and excluded reads lacking a unique V-gene family. A later analysis removed 450 to 600 highly shared, low-generation-probability nucleotide sequences to deal with suspected cross-contamination and a sequencing artifact. In a later analysis, a clonal expansion index for each public chain was calculated from normalized within-repertoire ranks of inferred template counts. A later analysis computed generation probabilities with a VDJ recombination model fitted to out-of-frame rearrangements, and checked the results against IGoR. In a later analysis, hypergeometric tests were used to score TCR-TCR, TCR-HLA and TCR-CMV co-occurrence, with a repertoire-size bias correction applied to TCR pairs. False discovery rates were estimated in a later analysis by permuting HLA or CMV assignments 20 times. In a later analysis, co-occurring TCRs were grouped using DBSCAN, and TCRdist sequence similarity was added for clustering within HLA-allele-positive subsets. Co-occurrence clustering excluded repertoires with fewer than 30,000 or more than 120,000 public chains, plus five with anomalous nucleotide sharing. This immuneACCESS table, as held by TCRdb, lists in-frame sequences with V and J called but not all clones. Of the missing ones, under half trace to an unresolved V gene in checked studies; the others have no known cause. V and J calls and clone size come straight from that table; D and trimming were deduced from the DNA. The sample includes roughly 150,000 clones, with less than 80% observed a single time. The ten largest clones capture around 6.3% of the sample.

Sequencing used PBMCs. The TCR sequence derives from a man aged 40-50 years in good health and CMV-seropositive. The rearrangement joined TRBV14 to TRBJ1-6, and the D gene may be TRBD1, 5 bases matching. The CDR3 in this case is CASRKTDNSPLHF. DNA sequence: TGTGCCAGCCGGAAGACAGATAATTCACCCCTCCACTTT.